The clone carrying this T cell receptor beta chain was recorded a few times. These data belong to a study of human T cells and chemical hapten exposure. Unseparated into fractions, whole blood served as the source from which total RNA was extracted. Trimming shortened V by 3 bases and J by 0 bases, and 9 bases separated the two germline ends. Germline loops: CDR1 SGHTA, CDR2 FQGNSA. The length of the CDR3 is 15 residues. TCRdb redid the calling of the 5' RACE reads with MiXCR, one entry per CDR3 protein. The data contain 130,000 or so distinct CDR3 sequences, 4.1% of them seen just once; the ten biggest clones take up over 1.2%.

This rearrangement joins TRBV7-2 to TRBJ1-3; D unclear. This receptor was taken from a female donor in good health. The CDR3: CASSFGSNSGNTIYF. As DNA, the CDR3 is TGTGCCAGCAGCTTCGGCTCGAACTCTGGAAACACCATATATTTT.